This T cell receptor (beta chain) was identified during a study of post-analysis software for immune sequencing data. Study details: Recorded subtypes: relapsing-remitting, secondary progressive, progressive-relapsing; some patients unannotated.

This clonotype was observed a few times. The antigen is undetermined. The study, taken as a whole, reports: Relative to controls, patients with multiple sclerosis showed significantly lower normalized Chao1 diversity. Compared with controls, patients had more of 4 to 6 TRBV segments, including TRBV5-6, TRBV5-1 and TRBV20-1.

CDR3 length equals 15 residues. The V gene lost 7 bases and the J gene lost 2 bases, with 15 bases spanning the gap. Germline CDR1 MNHEY, CDR2 SMNVEV (reference sequence). Unique molecular identifiers featured in each of the TCR beta cDNA libraries. T cells numbering about 0.85 to 10 million yielded cDNA molecules that totaled some 500,000. TCRdb used MiXCR to reprocess the PCR reads, holding one entry per CDR3 protein. The sample includes roughly 430,000 distinct CDR3 sequences, approximately 38% seen only once; the top ten take approximately 7.1%. The receptor's source is a girl aged 2 to 9 with multiple sclerosis. The chain joins TRBV27 to TRBJ2-1, with D uncertain. Sequenced input: blood. The CDR3 DNA reads as TGTGCCAGCAAACCGACTCCATCGCCCTACAATGAGCAGTTCTTC. Encoded protein: CASKPTPSPYNEQFF.